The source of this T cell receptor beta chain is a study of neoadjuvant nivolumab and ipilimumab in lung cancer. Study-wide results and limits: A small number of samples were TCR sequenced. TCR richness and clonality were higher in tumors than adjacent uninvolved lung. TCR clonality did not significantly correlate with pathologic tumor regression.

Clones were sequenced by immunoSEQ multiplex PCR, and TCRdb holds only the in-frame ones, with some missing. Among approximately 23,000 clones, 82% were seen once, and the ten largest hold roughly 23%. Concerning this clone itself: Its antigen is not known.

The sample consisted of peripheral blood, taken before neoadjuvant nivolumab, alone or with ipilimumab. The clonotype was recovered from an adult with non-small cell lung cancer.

CDR3 protein: CASSLGGQGNTEAFF. In DNA, the CDR3 is TGCGCCAGCAGCTTGGGGGGACAGGGAAACACTGAAGCTTTCTTT. The rearrangement links TRBV5-1 to TRBJ1-1; 9 nucleotides line up with TRBD1. The length of the CDR3 is 15 residues. Germline assignment: CDR1 SGHRS and CDR2 YFSETQ. With V trimmed by 0 bases and J by 2 bases, 2 bases remained unmatched.